The subject of this entry is one TCR beta chain. This clonotype was observed a single time. What this receptor recognizes is not known. Base qualities are not at hand, and no much larger clone is one base apart. A lone read gives weak evidence. The source of the sample is a study of CD8 T cells in Susac syndrome (dated 2019 in TCRdb). Looking at the study overall: The study used repertoire sequencing to test whether antigen drove CD8+ T cell activation and differentiation in Susac syndrome. The clonality of the CD8+ T cell repertoire was compared across over 10 healthy donors, around 14 Susac syndrome patients and under 19 multiple sclerosis patients.

RNA was extracted using the RNeasy kit, and roughly 0.45 to 1 ug of the RNA was reverse transcribed with random hexamers. TCR beta CDR3 regions were amplified with the immunoSEQ multiplex PCR assay covering 54 Vbeta and 13 Jbeta segments. Bias from PCR amplification was corrected by using a synthetic template baseline for primer optimization and for computational correction. Per the source publication's procedure: Reads were annotated to V, D and J genes per IMGT and analyzed with immunoSEQ Analyzer, keeping only productive sequences. Clonality was computed as one minus Shannon entropy normalized by log2 of the number of productive unique sequences. For each patient and control, public and private clones were evaluated within the 100 most prevalent clones. Clones were defined as Susac-specific when absent from the healthy and MS cohorts, from roughly 1,000 published viral clones and from other ImmuneACCESS disease sequences. TCRdb trimmed the raw reads at Q25, called clones with MiXCR and kept productive beta chains. Every distinct CDR3 protein forms one entry, paired with its most common genes and DNA. For this entry, the V and J calls and clone size follow TCRdb and not the study's own pipeline. The sample table lists some 450,000 distinct CDR3 sequences, roughly 85% of them with a count of one. Of the sample, approximately 0.12% falls within the top ten clones.

The CDR3 numbers 15 residues from cysteine through phenylalanine. Kept here is only the CDR3 DNA, which spans 45 bases and is read in frame from base 1. Based on the germline V gene (reference sequence), the CDR1 and CDR2 sequences are MNHEY and SMNVEV. V loses 6 bases of germline sequence and J loses 0 bases, and the interval between the two ends is 11 bases. What the study reported, not specific to this receptor: The number of individuals in the TCR sequencing and HLA analysis was recognized as being relatively small.

Peripheral blood CD8+ and CD4+ T cells from healthy donors, Susac syndrome patients and multiple sclerosis patients were profiled using high-throughput TCR beta sequencing. Treatment-naive patients with stable or active relapsing-remitting disease fulfilling revised McDonald criteria were used as multiple sclerosis controls. Bulk CD8+ and CD4+ T cells were purified magnetically by negative isolation, whereas CD8+ TEMRA cells were enriched by FACS. Blood was collected in EDTA tubes and processed within 24 hours, with PBMCs isolated through density gradient centrifugation. PBMCs destined for TCR sequencing were cryopreserved in liquid nitrogen and later thawed in a 37 °C water bath. Purity of sorted or isolated CD4+, CD8+ and CD8+ TEMRA cells was at least 90%.

The receptor chain draws on TRBV27 and TRBJ1-4, with the D gene not confidently named. The sequence was obtained from a human donor with multiple sclerosis. Source material: CD8+ T cells from PBMCs. In nucleotides, the sequence is TGTGCCAGCAGGCCTGGTGGGACAACTAATGAAAAACTGTTTTTT. This encodes CASRPGGTTNEKLFF.